This TCR beta chain was recorded in a study of cytomegalovirus exposure and HLA in healthy donors. It was with 60 Vbeta and 13 Jbeta primers that the PCR ran. Sequencing used immunoSEQ multiplex PCR; TCRdb keeps in-frame clones, though not all of them. The data show around 160,000 clones, 60% to 80% seen once. The CDR3 loop spans 15 amino acids. From germline, CDR1 is LNHDA and CDR2 SQIVND (reference sequence). Between the trimmed V and J ends, which lost 1 base and 1 base, there was a span of 5 bases. The sample holds a few counts of this clone. The sequence was obtained from a man aged 50 or older in good health and CMV-seropositive. The sequencing input was PBMCs. J is TRBJ2-6 and V is TRBV19; D not resolved. DNA of the CDR3: TGTGCCAGTAGTATAGCCGAGTCTGGGGCCAACGTCCTGACTTTC. Protein product: CASSIAESGANVLTF.